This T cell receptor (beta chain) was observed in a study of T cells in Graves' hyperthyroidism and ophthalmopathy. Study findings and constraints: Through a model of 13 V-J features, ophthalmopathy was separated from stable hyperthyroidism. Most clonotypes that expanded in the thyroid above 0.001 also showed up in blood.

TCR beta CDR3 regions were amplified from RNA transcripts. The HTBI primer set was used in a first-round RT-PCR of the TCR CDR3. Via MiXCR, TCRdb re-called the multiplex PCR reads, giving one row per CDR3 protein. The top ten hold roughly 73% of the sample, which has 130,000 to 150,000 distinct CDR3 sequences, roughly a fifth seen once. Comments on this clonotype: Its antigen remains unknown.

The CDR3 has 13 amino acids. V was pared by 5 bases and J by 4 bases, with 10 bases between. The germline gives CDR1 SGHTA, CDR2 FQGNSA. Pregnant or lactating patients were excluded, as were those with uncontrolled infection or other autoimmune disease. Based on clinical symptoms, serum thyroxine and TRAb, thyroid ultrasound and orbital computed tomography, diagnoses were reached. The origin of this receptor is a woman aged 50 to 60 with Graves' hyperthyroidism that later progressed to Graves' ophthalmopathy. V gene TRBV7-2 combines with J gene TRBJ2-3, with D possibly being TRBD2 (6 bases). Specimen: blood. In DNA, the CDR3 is TGTGCCAGCAGCGAGACTAGGCCAGATACGCAGTATTTT. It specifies CASSETRPDTQYF.